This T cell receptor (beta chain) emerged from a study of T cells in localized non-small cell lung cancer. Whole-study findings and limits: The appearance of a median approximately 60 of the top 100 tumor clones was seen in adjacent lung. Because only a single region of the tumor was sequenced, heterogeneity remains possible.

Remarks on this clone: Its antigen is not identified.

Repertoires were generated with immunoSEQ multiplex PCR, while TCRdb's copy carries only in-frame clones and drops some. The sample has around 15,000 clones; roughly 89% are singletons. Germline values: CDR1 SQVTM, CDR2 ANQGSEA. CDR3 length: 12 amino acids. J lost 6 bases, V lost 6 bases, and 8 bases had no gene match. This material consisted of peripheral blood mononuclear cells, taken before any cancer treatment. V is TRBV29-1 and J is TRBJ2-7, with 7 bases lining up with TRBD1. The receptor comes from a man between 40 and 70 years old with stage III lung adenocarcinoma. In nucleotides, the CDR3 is TGCAGCGTGGGACAGCGTGCCGGCGAGCAGTACTTC. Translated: CSVGQRAGEQYF.